The 21 T cell receptor beta chains below all came from one sample that was sequenced in a study of blood T cell repertoires in COVID-19. The repertoire was sequenced with immunoSEQ multiplex PCR; TCRdb's copy has only in-frame clones and lacks some. This table holds 55,000 to 80,000 clones, 65% to 85% found once. Specimen: peripheral blood. These receptor sequences come from a human donor in a cohort sampled during active COVID-19.

The V call is TRBV5-1, the J call TRBJ2-2, with 7 positions matching TRBD1. Trimming cost V 0 bases and J 4 bases; bases outside gene matches: 3. The CDR3 runs to 15 residues. In germline, CDR1 is SGHRS, CDR2 YFSETQ. Written as DNA, the CDR3 is TGCGCCAGCAGCTTGGTAGGGGGCGTCACCGGGGAGCTGTTTTTT. Translation: CASSLVGGVTGELFF.

The V call is TRBV29-1, the J call TRBJ2-1, with TRBD2 identical over 10 bases. The CDR3 runs 14 residues. In germline, CDR1 is SQVTM, CDR2 ANQGSEA. With V trimmed by 5 bases and J by 8 bases, 9 bases remained unmatched. CDR3 residues: CSVRPGLARDEQFF. The CDR3 DNA is TGCAGCGTTCGACCGGGACTAGCGAGGGATGAGCAGTTCTTC.

In its sample, this clone was seen a few times. V is TRBV6-2 or TRBV6-3 and J is TRBJ1-2, with 9 bases lining up with TRBD1. V shed 2 bases and J 4 bases; nucleotides not matched to a gene: 5. This CDR3 spans 15 amino acids. Germline CDR1 and CDR2: MNHEY and SVGEGT. CDR3 nucleotides: TGTGCCAGCAGTTACGAACAGGGGGCGGTCTATGGCTACACCTTC. Protein sequence: CASSYEQGAVYGYTF.

This rearrangement joins TRBV19 to TRBJ2-5; TRBD1 aligns across 7 bases. Germline V lookup: CDR1 LNHDA, CDR2 SQIVND (reference sequence). The CDR3 is 12 residues long. V was clipped by 8 bases and J by 4 bases; unmatched bases: 4. CDR3 residues: CASRTGGETQYF. CDR3 nucleotides: TGTGCCAGTCGGACAGGCGGAGAGACCCAGTACTTC.

The genes are TRBV18 and TRBJ1-6, with TRBD1 as a possible D gene (6 bases). This CDR3 has 13 residues. Trimming stripped 3 bases from V and 7 bases from J, with 7 bases between. Per germline, CDR1 KGHSH and CDR2 LQKENI. CDR3 nucleotide sequence: TGTGCCAGCTCACCGGACAGAAATTCACCCCTCCACTTT. Its protein is CASSPDRNSPLHF.

The chain has TRBV7-9 and TRBJ2-2, with a weak D call TRBD2 (6 bases). Trimming removed 6 bases from V and 0 bases from J, with 8 bases in between. CDR1 SEHNR and CDR2 FQNEAQ come from the germline V gene (reference sequence). The CDR3 spans 14 residues. The CDR3 sequence is CASRAGSNTGELFF. The CDR3 DNA reads TGTGCCAGCAGGGCGGGGTCGAACACCGGGGAGCTGTTTTTT.

The chain uses TRBV5-1 and TRBJ1-2, with 9 bases matching TRBD1. CDR3 length equals 16 residues. V shed 0 bases and J 1 base; nucleotides not matched to a gene: 4. In germline, CDR1 is SGHRS, CDR2 YFSETQ. CDR3 coding DNA: TGCGCCAGCAGCTTGGGGGGGACAGGGTTTAACTATGGCTACACCTTC. Its translation: CASSLGGTGFNYGYTF. Using reference TRBV5-1 and TRBJ1-2 for the parts outside the CDR3, the full variable domain is KAGVTQTPRYLIKTRGQQVTLSCSPISGHRSVSWYQQTPGQGLQFLFEYFSETQRNKGNFPGRFSGRQFSNSRSEMNVSTLELGDSALYLCASSLGGTGFNYGYTFGSGTRLTVV.

The chain couples TRBV27 to TRBJ2-7; D might be TRBD2 (5 bases). CDR1 and CDR2 from the germline V gene are MNHEY and SMNVEV (reference sequence). Trimming took 3 bases from V and 0 from J, leaving 18 bases between them. The CDR3 extends over 17 amino acids. The CDR3 protein is CASSLVSPRGSSYEQYF. The CDR3 coding sequence is TGTGCCAGCAGTTTGGTTTCCCCCCGGGGTAGCTCCTACGAGCAGTACTTC.

This clone has a handful of counts. The chain has TRBV5-1 and TRBJ2-4; D is perhaps TRBD2 (6 bases). Germline V gene data show CDR1 as SGHRS and CDR2 as YFSETQ. The CDR3 loop spans 14 amino acids. Trimming left V 4 bases short and J 3 bases short, with 11 bases between. The CDR3 loop is CASSLGGFKNIQYF. DNA of the CDR3: TGCGCCAGCAGCCTCGGGGGATTCAAAAACATTCAGTACTTC.

The chain joins TRBV5-6 to TRBJ1-1, with D perhaps matching TRBD1 (5 bases). The CDR3 covers 12 residues. V was pared by 3 bases and J by 10 bases, with 13 bases between. Per germline, CDR1 SGHDT and CDR2 YYEEEE. The CDR3 sequence is CASSSGLGGAFF. The CDR3 nucleotides read TGTGCCAGCAGCTCGGGACTCGGGGGAGCTTTCTTT.

This clone has just a few counts. This chain uses TRBV19 with TRBJ2-2; TRBD2 aligns across 8 bases. V dropped 6 bases and J dropped 5; count of bases not matched to a gene: 11. This CDR3 region has 16 residues. CDR1 is LNHDA, CDR2 SQIVND, per germline (reference sequence). CDR3 coding DNA: TGTGCCAGTAGAAGGGGTACTAGCGGAAAAACCGGGGAGCTGTTTTTT. It encodes CASRRGTSGKTGELFF.

The V gene is TRBV7-9, the J gene TRBJ1-5; D might be TRBD1 (5 bases). Trimming removed 1 base from V and 1 base from J, with 8 bases in between. This CDR3 has 15 amino acids. Germline loops: CDR1 SEHNR, CDR2 FQNEAQ (reference sequence). The CDR3 bases are TGTGCCAGCAGCTTAGGGGGGGGGAGCAATCAGCCCCAGCATTTT. Translation: CASSLGGGSNQPQHF.

The V and J genes are TRBV5-4 and TRBJ2-1; 7 positions agree with TRBD1. Germline V gene sequence: CDR1 SGHNT, CDR2 YYREEE (reference sequence). The trim removed 2 bases at V and 7 bases at J, leaving 6 bases unmatched. This CDR3 has 14 amino acids. CDR3 nucleotides: TGTGCCAGCAGCTTACTAAAGGGGGCGAATGAGCAGTTCTTC. Amino acids: CASSLLKGANEQFF.

The chain combines TRBV3-1 (or the pseudogene TRBV3-2) with TRBJ2-1; D call uncertain. Trimming cost V 4 bases and J 5 bases, with 21 bases left between them. This CDR3 has 17 residues. CDR1 and CDR2 (germline): LGHDT, YNNKEL (reference sequence). The CDR3 reads CASSPYGAADFHNEQFF. The DNA of the CDR3 is TGTGCCAGCAGCCCGTATGGCGCGGCCGATTTTCACAATGAGCAGTTCTTC.

The chain recombines TRBV9 with TRBJ1-3; D uncertain. The CDR3 consists of 14 residues. V lost 2 bases to trimming and J lost 0 bases, with 6 bases between them. Germline CDR1 SGDLS, CDR2 YYNGEE. The CDR3: CASSVTVSGNTIYF. CDR3 bases: TGTGCCAGCAGCGTTACAGTCTCTGGAAACACCATATATTTT.

The V gene is TRBV6-4, the J gene TRBJ1-2; TRBD1 agrees at 10 bases. There are 15 residues in the CDR3. CDR1 is MRHNA, CDR2 SNTAGT, per germline. Germline trimming cut 5 bases from V and 4 bases from J; bases unmatched to any gene: 7. CDR3 coding DNA: TGTGCCAGCAGTCCCGGGACAGGGGTCAGCTATGGCTACACCTTC. Encoded protein: CASSPGTGVSYGYTF.

The chain is built from TRBV19 and TRBJ2-7, with 11 bases lining up with TRBD2. The V gene end was trimmed by 6 bases and the J gene end by 4 bases; junction bases not matched to a gene: 5. CDR1 is LNHDA, CDR2 SQIVND, per germline (reference sequence). The CDR3 spans 14 residues. In DNA, the CDR3 is TGTGCCAGTAGAGCACTAGCGGGGGAATACGAGCAGTACTTC. This gives the protein CASRALAGEYEQYF.

The chain joins TRBV4-1 to TRBJ1-1; TRBD1 agrees at 7 bases. Looked up from germline, CDR1 is MGHRA and CDR2 is YSYEKL. J was trimmed by 5 bases and V by 0 bases; bases with no gene match: 6. The CDR3 spans 15 residues. CDR3 bases: TGCGCCAGCAGCCAAGATCGACAGGGTAGGACTGAAGCTTTCTTT. Encoded protein: CASSQDRQGRTEAFF.

The chain recombines TRBV10-3 with TRBJ1-1; D remains unclear. Trimming shortened V by 6 bases and J by 1 base, and 12 bases separated the two germline ends. The germline V gene encodes CDR1 ENHRY and CDR2 SYGVKD. The CDR3 has 14 amino acids. CDR3 sequence reads: CAIRELHRNTEAFF. Here the CDR3 DNA reads TGTGCCATCAGGGAATTACACAGGAACACTGAAGCTTTCTTT.

J is TRBJ2-1 and V is TRBV29-1; perhaps TRBD1 as D (6 bases). Trimming pared 3 bases from V and 8 bases from J, leaving 8 bases between. This CDR3 is built from 11 residues. Germline values: CDR1 SQVTM, CDR2 ANQGSEA. This CDR3 is CSVERTDEQFF. The CDR3 coding sequence is TGCAGCGTTGAGAGGACAGATGAGCAGTTCTTC.

The rearrangement uses TRBV2 and TRBJ2-3, with TRBD2 as a possible D gene (7 bases). CDR1 SNHLY and CDR2 FYNNEI come from the germline V gene. Trimming took off 7 bases at V and 3 bases at J, with 17 bases between the two ends. The CDR3 is 15 residues long. The CDR3 spells CASTPRGAGTDTQYF. CDR3 bases: TGTGCCAGCACCCCTCGGGGGGCTGGGACAGATACGCAGTATTTT.